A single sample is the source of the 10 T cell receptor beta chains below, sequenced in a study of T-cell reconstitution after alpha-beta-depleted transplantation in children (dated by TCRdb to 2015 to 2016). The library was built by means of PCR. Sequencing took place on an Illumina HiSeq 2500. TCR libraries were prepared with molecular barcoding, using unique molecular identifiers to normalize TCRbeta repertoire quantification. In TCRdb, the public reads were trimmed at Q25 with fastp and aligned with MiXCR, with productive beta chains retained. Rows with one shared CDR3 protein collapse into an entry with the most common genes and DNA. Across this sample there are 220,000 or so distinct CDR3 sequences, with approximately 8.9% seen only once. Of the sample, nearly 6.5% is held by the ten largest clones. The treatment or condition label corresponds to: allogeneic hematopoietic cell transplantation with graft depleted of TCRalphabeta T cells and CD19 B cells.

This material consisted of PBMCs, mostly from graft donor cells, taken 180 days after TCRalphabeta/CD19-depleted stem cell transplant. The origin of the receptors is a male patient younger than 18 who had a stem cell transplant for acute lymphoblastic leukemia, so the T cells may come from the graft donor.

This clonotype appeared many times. The CDR3 DNA is TGTGCCATTGGGGGTTCACCCCTCCACTTT. Its translation: CAIGGSPLHF. The chain combines TRBV7-9 with TRBJ1-6; the D gene is possibly TRBD1 (5 bases). Deletions cut 10 bases from V and 9 bases from J, with 7 bases between. The CDR3 runs 10 residues. Germline V gene data show CDR1 as SEHNR and CDR2 as FQNEAQ (reference sequence).

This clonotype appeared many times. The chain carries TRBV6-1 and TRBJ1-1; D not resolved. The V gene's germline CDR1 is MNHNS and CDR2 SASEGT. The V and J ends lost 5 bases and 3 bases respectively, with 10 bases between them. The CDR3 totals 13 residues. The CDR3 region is CASSQTEHTEAFF. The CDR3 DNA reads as TGTGCCAGCAGTCAAACAGAGCACACTGAAGCTTTCTTT.

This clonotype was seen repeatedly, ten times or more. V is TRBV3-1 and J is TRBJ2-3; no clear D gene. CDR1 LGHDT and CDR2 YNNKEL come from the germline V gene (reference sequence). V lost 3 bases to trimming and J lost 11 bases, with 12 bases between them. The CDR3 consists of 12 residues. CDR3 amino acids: CASSHHPTEQYF. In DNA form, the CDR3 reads TGTGCCAGCAGCCATCACCCTACCGAGCAGTATTTT.

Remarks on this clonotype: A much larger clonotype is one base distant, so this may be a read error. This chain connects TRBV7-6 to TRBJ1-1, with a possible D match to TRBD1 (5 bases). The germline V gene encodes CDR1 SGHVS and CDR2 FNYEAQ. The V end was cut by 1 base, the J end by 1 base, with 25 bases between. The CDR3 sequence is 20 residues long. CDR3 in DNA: TGTGCCAGCAGCTTAGTGGGGACGTGGACACAGAACACTTGGAACACTGAAGCTTTCTTT. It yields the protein CASSLVGTWTQNTWNTEAFF.

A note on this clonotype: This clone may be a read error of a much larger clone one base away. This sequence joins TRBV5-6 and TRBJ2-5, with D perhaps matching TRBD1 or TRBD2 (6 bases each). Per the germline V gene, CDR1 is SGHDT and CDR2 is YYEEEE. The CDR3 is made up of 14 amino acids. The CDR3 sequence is CASSVQGLGESQYF. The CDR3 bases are TGTGCCAGCAGCGTACAGGGACTCGGAGAGTCCCAGTACTTC.

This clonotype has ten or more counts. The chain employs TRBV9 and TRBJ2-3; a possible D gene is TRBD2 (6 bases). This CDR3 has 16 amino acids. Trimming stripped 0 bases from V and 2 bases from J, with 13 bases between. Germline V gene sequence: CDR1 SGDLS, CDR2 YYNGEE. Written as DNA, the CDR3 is TGTGCCAGCAGCGTAGCGGTCGGCGGGGACACAGATACGCAGTATTTT. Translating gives CASSVAVGGDTDTQYF.

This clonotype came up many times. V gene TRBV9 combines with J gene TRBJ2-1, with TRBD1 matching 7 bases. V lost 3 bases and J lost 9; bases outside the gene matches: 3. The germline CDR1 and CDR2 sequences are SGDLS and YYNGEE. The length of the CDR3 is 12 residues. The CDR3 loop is CASSATGAEQFF. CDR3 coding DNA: TGTGCCAGCAGCGCCACAGGGGCTGAGCAGTTCTTC.

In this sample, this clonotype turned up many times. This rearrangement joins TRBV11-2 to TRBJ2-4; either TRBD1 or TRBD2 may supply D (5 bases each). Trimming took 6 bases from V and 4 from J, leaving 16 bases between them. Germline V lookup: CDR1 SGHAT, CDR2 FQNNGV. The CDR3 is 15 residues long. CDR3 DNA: TGTGCCAGCAGACCCGGCCCTGAGGGGAAAAACATTCAGTACTTC. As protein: CASRPGPEGKNIQYF.

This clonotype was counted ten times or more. This CDR3 is CASSFAGVYEQYF. The DNA of the CDR3 is TGTGCCAGCAGTTTCGCGGGGGTCTACGAGCAGTACTTC. V gene TRBV6-5 combines with J gene TRBJ2-7; 7 nucleotides align to TRBD2. The trim removed 4 bases at V and 3 bases at J, leaving 3 bases unmatched. Germline CDR1 is MNHEY and CDR2 is SVGAGI. The CDR3 runs 13 residues.

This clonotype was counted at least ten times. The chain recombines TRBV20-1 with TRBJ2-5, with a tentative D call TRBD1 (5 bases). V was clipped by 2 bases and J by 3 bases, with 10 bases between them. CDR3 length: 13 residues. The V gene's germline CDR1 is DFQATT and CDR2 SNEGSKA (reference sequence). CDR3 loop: CSARSSGKETQYF. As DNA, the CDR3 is TGCAGTGCTAGATCGTCAGGGAAAGAGACCCAGTACTTC.